This T cell receptor (beta chain) stems from a study of OX40 agonist ivuxolimab in advanced cancers. Notes on the research overall: Ivuxolimab was a fully human IgG2 agonistic monoclonal antibody targeting the costimulatory receptor OX40 (CD134). The paper describes the monotherapy dose-escalation part (N = 52 patients) of the phase I trial of ivuxolimab. Of the 50 to 55 patients in dose escalation, about 19 had hepatocellular carcinoma, some 15 had melanoma, 9 had renal cell carcinoma and 9 had head and neck cancer. The point of sequencing TCRbeta in the periphery was to test whether ivuxolimab changed TCR sequence diversity and drove clonal T-cell expansion. Intravenous ivuxolimab was administered to patients every 2 weeks at six dose levels: 0.01, 0.1, 0.3, 1.5, 3 and 10 mg/kg. Partial responses were achieved by three dose-escalation patients, of whom one had hepatocellular carcinoma and two had cutaneous melanoma. A male proportion of roughly 80% and a mean age of about 60 years, ranging from about 23 to 90, were recorded for the dose-escalation cohort. Prior anti-PD-1, anti-PD-L1 or anti-CTLA-4 therapy was permitted, and about 40% of dose-escalation patients had received checkpoint inhibitors. General findings and caveats noted by the study authors: In the 0.1-3.0 mg/kg groups, partial responders had among the lowest normalized peripheral clonal expansion, particularly in CD8+ T cells. Which antigens the clonally expanded peripheral T cells were specific for was not determined. After ivuxolimab, expanded clones were on average more numerous among CD8+ T cells than among CD4+ T cells. Low levels of normalized T-cell clonal expansion were also seen in some patients who did not respond. Clonal expansion of both CD4+ and CD8+ blood T cells was observed from baseline to week 6 at doses 0.1 to 3.0 mg/kg.

CDR3 length: 15 amino acids, cysteine to phenylalanine. Of all the DNA, just the CDR3 is kept, 45 bases in frame from base 1. Looking up the germline V gene yields CDR1 SNHLY and CDR2 FYNNEI. V gives up 5 bases and J gives up 2 bases, and the segment between their germline ends measures 12 bases. Genomic DNA was extracted from sorted cells for sequencing of the TCRbeta CDR3 region. The immunoSEQ Assay was used to sequence the TCRbeta CDR3 regions. TCRdb holds this immuneACCESS table with in-frame rearrangements only. Some clones are missing; in checked studies, unresolved V genes explain under half, and the rest has no known cause. The sample table lists over 40,000 clones, approximately 83% of them with a count of one. In total, the top ten clones hold roughly 3% of the sample. Comment on this clone: Its antigen remains undetermined. No quality values exist for individual bases; no much larger clone is one base distant.

The trial excluded patients who had a history of autoimmune disease or were on systemic immunosuppression. In every dose cohort, peripheral blood was drawn for TCR sequencing at baseline, cycle 4 day 1, and cycle 7 day 1. Samples came from an open-label, multicenter, first-in-human phase I dose-escalation trial of ivuxolimab. The trial enrolled adults with locally advanced or metastatic head and neck squamous cell, hepatocellular, melanoma or renal cell carcinoma. CD4+ and CD8+ T cells were sorted separately from peripheral blood before TCR sequencing. The receptor was isolated from an adult with an advanced solid tumor such as melanoma, head and neck, liver or kidney cancer. This chain joins TRBV2 to TRBJ1-4; the D gene is perhaps TRBD1, on 5 matching bases. This specimen consisted of CD4+ or CD8+ T cells sorted from blood, obtained in a trial of the OX40 agonist ivuxolimab. The DNA is as follows: TGTGCCAGCAGTAGACAGCCAGGCACTAATGAAAAACTGTTTTTT. This codes for CASSRQPGTNEKLFF.